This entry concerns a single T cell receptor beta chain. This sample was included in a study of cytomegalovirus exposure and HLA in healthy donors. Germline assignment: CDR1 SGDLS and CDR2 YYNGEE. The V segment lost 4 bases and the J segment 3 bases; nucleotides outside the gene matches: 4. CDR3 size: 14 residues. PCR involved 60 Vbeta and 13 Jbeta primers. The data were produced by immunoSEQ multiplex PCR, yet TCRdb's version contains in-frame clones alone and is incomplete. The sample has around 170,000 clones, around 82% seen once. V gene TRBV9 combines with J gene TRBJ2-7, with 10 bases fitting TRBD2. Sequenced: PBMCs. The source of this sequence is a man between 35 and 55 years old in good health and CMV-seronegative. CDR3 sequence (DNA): TGTGCCAGCAGCCCGCTAGCGGGGGTCTACGAGCAGTACTTC. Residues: CASSPLAGVYEQYF.